Listed here are 21 T cell receptor beta chains from one sample, sequenced in a study of blood T cell repertoires in COVID-19. Libraries were prepared by immunoSEQ multiplex PCR; TCRdb keeps only in-frame clonotypes and omits some of them. The table lists 45,000 or so clones, approximately 91% of them singletons. The specimen was peripheral blood. These receptors were obtained from a human donor in a cohort sampled during active COVID-19.

The gene calls are TRBV7-6 and TRBJ2-7, with 7 bases lining up with TRBD2. The CDR3 runs 15 residues. Germline V CDR1 and CDR2: SGHVS, FNYEAQ. After removal of 5 bases from V and 3 bases from J, the junction contained 10 bases not matched to a gene. CDR3 nucleotides: TGTGCCAGCAGCCCTGTGGAGCGGGGCCTCTACGAGCAGTACTTC. Protein product: CASSPVERGLYEQYF.

This clone has a handful of counts. The V gene is TRBV18, the J gene TRBJ2-1; 9 bases are shared with TRBD2. The CDR3 runs to 18 residues. Germline V gene sequence: CDR1 KGHSH, CDR2 LQKENI. Unmatched junction bases numbered 7, after V lost 0 bases and J lost 1 base. The CDR3 DNA is TGTGCCAGCTCACCACCGATCTGGAGCGGGGGGTCCTACAATGAGCAGTTCTTC. Amino acids: CASSPPIWSGGSYNEQFF.

This chain connects TRBV27 to TRBJ2-3; D is ambiguous. Germline V gene lookup returns CDR1 MNHEY and CDR2 SMNVEV (reference sequence). The ends were cut back, 0 bases at V and 4 bases at J, with 11 bases in the middle. The CDR3 is 15 amino acids. The CDR3 region is CASSLSEAAPDTQYF. CDR3 DNA sequence: TGTGCCAGCAGTTTATCTGAGGCGGCCCCAGATACGCAGTATTTT.

This clone was observed once. The rearrangement links TRBV27 to TRBJ2-2; 12 bases fit TRBD1. The CDR3 has 15 amino acids. CDR1 and CDR2 from the germline V gene are MNHEY and SMNVEV (reference sequence). Losses at the gene ends were 5 bases for V and 6 bases for J; bases not matched to a gene: 4. In DNA form, the CDR3 reads TGTGCCAGCAGTGGGACAGGGGGCAGGTCCGGGGAGCTGTTTTTT. Translating gives CASSGTGGRSGELFF.

The V gene is TRBV29-1, the J gene TRBJ1-3; 7 nucleotides agree with TRBD1. J was trimmed by 2 bases and V by 7 bases; bases with no gene match: 8. The CDR3 loop spans 14 amino acids. Germline V CDR1 and CDR2: SQVTM, ANQGSEA. CDR3 in DNA: TGCAGCGCGGATCTACAGGGGACTGGAAACACCATATATTTT. This codes for CSADLQGTGNTIYF.

The chain recombines TRBV7-9 with TRBJ2-3, with 11 bases that match TRBD2. Per the germline V gene, CDR1 is SEHNR and CDR2 is FQNEAQ (reference sequence). CDR3 length: 17 residues. Unmatched junction bases numbered 11, after V lost 0 bases and J lost 9 bases. In nucleotides, the CDR3 is TGTGCCAGCAGCTTAGCTGGGAGACTAGCGGGGAAGTCAACGCAGTATTTT. Translated, it gives CASSLAGRLAGKSTQYF.

This chain uses TRBV5-1 with TRBJ1-1, with D hard to call. Germline CDR1 SGHRS, CDR2 YFSETQ. The CDR3 consists of 13 residues. Between the trimmed V and J ends, which lost 2 bases and 2 bases, there was a span of 7 bases. Here the CDR3 DNA reads TGCGCCAGCAGCTTTGGAGGAAACACTGAAGCTTTCTTT. Protein product: CASSFGGNTEAFF.

V usage is TRBV2 and J usage is TRBJ2-6, with 10 bases matching TRBD1. Trimming removed 4 bases from V and 0 bases from J; junction bases left unmatched: 3. The CDR3 is 17 residues long. CDR1 and CDR2 from the germline V gene are SNHLY and FYNNEI. CDR3 protein: CASSAGTGVSGANVLTF. In nucleotides, the CDR3 is TGTGCCAGCAGTGCAGGGACAGGGGTCTCTGGGGCCAACGTCCTGACTTTC.

This clone was seen a few times. The chain joins TRBV7-2 to TRBJ2-2; 12 bases match TRBD2. CDR1 is SGHTA, CDR2 FQGNSA, per germline. Germline trimming cut 3 bases from V and 1 base from J; bases unmatched to any gene: 6. CDR3 length equals 18 residues. The DNA for the CDR3 is TGTGCCAGCAGCTTCCAACTAGCGGGGGGCGTGAACACCGGGGAGCTGTTTTTT. This codes for CASSFQLAGGVNTGELFF.

This clone has more than one count but fewer than ten. The chain carries TRBV5-5 and TRBJ2-7; TRBD1 aligns across 7 bases. The CDR3 is 14 residues long. Germline V gives CDR1 SGHKS, CDR2 YYEKEE (reference sequence). The ends lost 4 bases at V and 2 bases at J; junction bases unmatched: 6. Written as DNA, the CDR3 is TGTGCCAGCAGCCGGGACAGAATCACCTACGAGCAGTACTTC. Its translation: CASSRDRITYEQYF.

Only a few counts were recorded for this clone. Relative to the germline gene, one junction end is altered; a read error may explain this. The chain carries TRBV6-1 and TRBJ1-5, with 11 bases fitting TRBD1. This CDR3 is 16 amino acids long. Germline lookup yields CDR1 MNHNS and CDR2 SASEGT. The CDR3 coding sequence is TGTGCCAGCAGTGAAGCTCGGACAGGGGGCAAACAGCCCCAGCATTTT. Protein: CASSEARTGGKQPQHF.

The sample holds a few counts of this clone. V and J are TRBV5-1 and TRBJ1-1; TRBD1 aligns across 8 bases. The V segment lost 4 bases and the J segment 4 bases; nucleotides outside the gene matches: 6. The CDR3 sequence is 14 residues long. Germline CDR1 SGHRS, CDR2 YFSETQ. In DNA form, the CDR3 reads TGCGCCAGCAGCGCCAGGGGGCTGGGCACTGAAGCTTTCTTT. Residues: CASSARGLGTEAFF. Based on the CDR3 plus reference TRBV5-1 and TRBJ1-1, the full variable domain is KAGVTQTPRYLIKTRGQQVTLSCSPISGHRSVSWYQQTPGQGLQFLFEYFSETQRNKGNFPGRFSGRQFSNSRSEMNVSTLELGDSALYLCASSARGLGTEAFFGQGTRLTVV.

This clone was seen only a few times. Other DNA sequences in this sample translate to the same CDR3. The chain couples TRBV24-1 to TRBJ1-5; no definite D call. This CDR3 has 16 amino acids. Between the trimmed V and J ends, which lost 1 base and 0 bases, there was a span of 9 bases. The germline gives CDR1 KGHDR, CDR2 SFDVKD. CDR3 DNA: TGTGCCACCAGTGATTTAGGGCGGGGTAGCAATCAGCCCCAGCATTTT. Encoded protein: CATSDLGRGSNQPQHF.

This clone was picked up one time. At one boundary the junction diverges from the germline segment, which might be a read error. The V and J genes are TRBV5-6 and TRBJ2-7; 7 nucleotides line up with TRBD1. Germline lookup yields CDR1 SGHDT and CDR2 YYEEEE. The CDR3 spans 16 residues. The CDR3 is CASGFQRQGSSYEQYF. In nucleotides, the CDR3 is TGTGCCAGCGGCTTCCAGCGACAGGGATCCTCCTACGAGCAGTACTTC.

This sequence joins TRBV7-9 and TRBJ2-5; TRBD2 aligns across 9 bases. The CDR3 is 17 amino acids. Germline V lookup: CDR1 SEHNR, CDR2 FQNEAQ (reference sequence). With 2 bases clipped from V and 4 bases from J, the junction kept 11 bases outside the gene matches. For the CDR3, the DNA is TGTGCCAGCAGCTTATTTGGCGGGGGGGCCTCGGGAGAGACCCAGTACTTC. It codes for CASSLFGGGASGETQYF.

This clone is a singleton in its sample. The chain links TRBV6-5 to TRBJ2-1, with 7 bases matching TRBD1. J gave up 4 bases and V 6 bases, and 3 bases lay outside the gene matches. CDR3 size: 13 residues. CDR1 is MNHEY, CDR2 SVGAGI, per germline. Here the CDR3 reads CASSLGQYNEQFF. In DNA, the CDR3 is TGTGCCAGCAGCTTGGGACAGTACAATGAGCAGTTCTTC.

This sequence joins TRBV7-3 and TRBJ2-2; D is possibly TRBD1 (5 bases). Per germline, CDR1 SGHTA and CDR2 FQGTGA. Trimming cost V 5 bases and J 7 bases, with 20 bases left between them. The CDR3 loop spans 16 amino acids. The CDR3 DNA follows: TGTGCCAGCAGCCTACAAGGGGTTCGGAATGGCGGGGAGCTGTTTTTT. Translated: CASSLQGVRNGGELFF. The variable domain in full, completed from reference TRBV7-3 and TRBJ2-2, reads GAGVSQTPSNKVTEKGKYVELRCDPISGHTALYWYRQSLGQGPEFLIYFQGTGAADDSGLPNDRFFAVRPEGSVSTLKIQRTERGDSAVYLCASSLQGVRNGGELFFGEGSRLTVL.

This clone showed up just once. V is TRBV27 and J is TRBJ1-5; the D is unclear. With 2 bases removed from V and 7 bases from J, the gap between germline ends came to 9 bases. CDR1 is MNHEY, CDR2 SMNVEV, per germline (reference sequence). This CDR3 contains 13 residues. The CDR3 is CASSLEGVQPQHF. CDR3 bases: TGTGCCAGCAGTTTAGAGGGTGTCCAGCCCCAGCATTTT.

This clone was seen just once. This rearrangement joins TRBV7-9 to TRBJ1-4; D is possibly TRBD1 (6 bases). This CDR3 is built from 18 residues. With 5 bases removed from V and 0 bases from J, the gap between germline ends came to 19 bases. Germline V gene sequence: CDR1 SEHNR, CDR2 FQNEAQ (reference sequence). In DNA, the CDR3 is TGTGCCAGCAGCCCACCCGAGGGACACCGAGCAACTAATGAAAAACTGTTTTTT. Translation: CASSPPEGHRATNEKLFF.

The V gene is TRBV4-3, the J gene TRBJ2-3, with TRBD2 identical over 7 bases. The germline V gene encodes CDR1 LGHNA and CDR2 YSLEER. CDR3 length: 15 residues. V was clipped by 0 bases and J by 5 bases; unmatched bases: 5. CDR3 DNA: TGCGCCAGCAGCCAAGATGGGACTAAAAGAGATACGCAGTATTTT. Its protein product is CASSQDGTKRDTQYF.

The chain has TRBV6-6 and TRBJ1-4; 9 bases line up with TRBD1. J was trimmed by 6 bases and V by 4 bases; bases with no gene match: 6. The germline CDR1 and CDR2 sequences are MNHNY and SVGAGI (reference sequence). This CDR3 contains 15 residues. The DNA of the CDR3 is TGTGCCAGCAGTTCCCCGGACAGGGGCCATGAAAAACTGTTTTTT. This gives the protein CASSSPDRGHEKLFF.